This section outlines one TCR beta chain sequence together with its context. The antigen remains undetermined. This CDR3 comprises 13 residues. The V gene lost 1 base and the J gene lost 5 bases, with 9 bases spanning the gap. CDR1 and CDR2 from the germline V gene are MGHDK and SYGVNS. This record comes from a study of shared clonotypes between healthy human individuals. This table comes from immunoSEQ multiplex PCR, and its TCRdb copy is limited to in-frame clones, with some not included. The repertoire includes 600,000 to 750,000 clones, 55% to 80% of them detected once, and about 1.8% sits in the top ten. Whole-study findings and limits: Generation of non-shared clonotypes was less probable than generation of clonotypes shared by all four donors.

Specimen: memory CD4+ T cells sorted from blood. The subset: CD45RA-negative fraction. This clonotype originated in a woman under 40 in good health. The chain has TRBV25-1 and TRBJ2-7; D gene uncertain. Here the CDR3 reads CASSELSGNEQYF. The CDR3 region has the DNA TGTGCCAGCAGTGAATTGAGTGGCAACGAGCAGTACTTC.